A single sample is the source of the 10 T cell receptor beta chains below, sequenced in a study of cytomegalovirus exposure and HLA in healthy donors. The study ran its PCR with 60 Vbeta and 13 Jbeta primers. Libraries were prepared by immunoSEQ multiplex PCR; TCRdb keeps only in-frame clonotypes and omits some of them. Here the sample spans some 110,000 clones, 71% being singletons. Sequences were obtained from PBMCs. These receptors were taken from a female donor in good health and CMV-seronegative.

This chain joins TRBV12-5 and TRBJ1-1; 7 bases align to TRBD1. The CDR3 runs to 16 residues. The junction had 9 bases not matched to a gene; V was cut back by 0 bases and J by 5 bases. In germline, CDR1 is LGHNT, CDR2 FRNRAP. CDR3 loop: CASGLVPPTGETEAFF. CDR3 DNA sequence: TGTGCTAGTGGTTTGGTACCCCCAACAGGGGAAACTGAAGCTTTCTTT.

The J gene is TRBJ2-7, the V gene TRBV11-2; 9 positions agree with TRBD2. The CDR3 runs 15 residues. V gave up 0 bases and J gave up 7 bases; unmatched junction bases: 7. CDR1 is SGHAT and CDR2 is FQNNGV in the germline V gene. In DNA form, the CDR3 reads TGTGCCAGCAGCTTAGACGGCGGGAGGGCCTTTGAGCAGTACTTC. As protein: CASSLDGGRAFEQYF.

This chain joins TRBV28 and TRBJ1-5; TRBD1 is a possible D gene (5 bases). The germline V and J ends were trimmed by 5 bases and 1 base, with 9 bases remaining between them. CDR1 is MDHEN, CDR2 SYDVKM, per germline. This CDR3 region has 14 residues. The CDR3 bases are TGTGCCAGCAGTCCGGAGGGGAGCAATCAGCCCCAGCATTTT. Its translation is CASSPEGSNQPQHF.

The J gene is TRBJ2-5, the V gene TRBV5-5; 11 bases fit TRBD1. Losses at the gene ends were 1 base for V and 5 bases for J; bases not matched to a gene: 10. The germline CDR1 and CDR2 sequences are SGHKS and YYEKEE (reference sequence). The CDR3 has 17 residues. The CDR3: CASSLTGQGGLGETQYF. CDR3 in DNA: TGTGCCAGCAGCTTGACGGGACAGGGGGGGCTGGGGGAGACCCAGTACTTC.

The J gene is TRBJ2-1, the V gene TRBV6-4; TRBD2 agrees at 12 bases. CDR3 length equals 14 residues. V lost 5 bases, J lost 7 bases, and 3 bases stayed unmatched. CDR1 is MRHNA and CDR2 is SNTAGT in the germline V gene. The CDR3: CASSLAGGPNEQFF. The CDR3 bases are TGTGCCAGCAGTCTAGCGGGAGGGCCGAATGAGCAGTTCTTC.

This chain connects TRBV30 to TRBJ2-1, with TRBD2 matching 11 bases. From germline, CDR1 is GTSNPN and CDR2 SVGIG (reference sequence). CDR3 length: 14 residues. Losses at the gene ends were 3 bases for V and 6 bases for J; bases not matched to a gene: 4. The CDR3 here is CAWRTSGTLNEQFF. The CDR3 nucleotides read TGTGCCTGGAGGACTAGCGGGACGCTCAATGAGCAGTTCTTC.

CDR3 protein: CASSLRQGVGAEAFF. CDR3 DNA sequence: TGCGCCAGCAGCTTGCGACAGGGGGTTGGAGCTGAAGCTTTCTTT. The genes are TRBV5-1 and TRBJ1-1, with TRBD1 identical over 9 bases. Germline V gene sequence: CDR1 SGHRS, CDR2 YFSETQ. CDR3 length equals 15 residues. V trimming: 1 base; J trimming: 6 bases; junction bases outside the gene matches: 7.

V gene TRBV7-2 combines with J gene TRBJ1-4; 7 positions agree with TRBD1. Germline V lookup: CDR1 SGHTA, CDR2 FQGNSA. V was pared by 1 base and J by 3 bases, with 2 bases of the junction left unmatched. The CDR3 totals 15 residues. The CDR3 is CASSLGQGANEKLFF. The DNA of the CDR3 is TGTGCCAGCAGCTTAGGACAGGGCGCTAATGAAAAACTGTTTTTT.

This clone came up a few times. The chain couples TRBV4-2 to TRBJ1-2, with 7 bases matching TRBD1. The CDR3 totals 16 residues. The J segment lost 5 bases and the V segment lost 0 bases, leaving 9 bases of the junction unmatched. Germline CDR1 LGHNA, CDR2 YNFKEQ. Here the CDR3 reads CASSQDLAATGYGYTF. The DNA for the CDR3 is TGTGCCAGCAGCCAAGATCTTGCGGCGACAGGGTATGGCTACACCTTC.

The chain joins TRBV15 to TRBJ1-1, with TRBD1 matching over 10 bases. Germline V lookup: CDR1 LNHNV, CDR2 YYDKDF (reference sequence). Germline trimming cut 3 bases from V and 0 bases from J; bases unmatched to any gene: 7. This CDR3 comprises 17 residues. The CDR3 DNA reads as TGTGCCACCAGCAGTAGAGGGACAGGGGCCATGAACACTGAAGCTTTCTTT. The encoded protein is CATSSRGTGAMNTEAFF.